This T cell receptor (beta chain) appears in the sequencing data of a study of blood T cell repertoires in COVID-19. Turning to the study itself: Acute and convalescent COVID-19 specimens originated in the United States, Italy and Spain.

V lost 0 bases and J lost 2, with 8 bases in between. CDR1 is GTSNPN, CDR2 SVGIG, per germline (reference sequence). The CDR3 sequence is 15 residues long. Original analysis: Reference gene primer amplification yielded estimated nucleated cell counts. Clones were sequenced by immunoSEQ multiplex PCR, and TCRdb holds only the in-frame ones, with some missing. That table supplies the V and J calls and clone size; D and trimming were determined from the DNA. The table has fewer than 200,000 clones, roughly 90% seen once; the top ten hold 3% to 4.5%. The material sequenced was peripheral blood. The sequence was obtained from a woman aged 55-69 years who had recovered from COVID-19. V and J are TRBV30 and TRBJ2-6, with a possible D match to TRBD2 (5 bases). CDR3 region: CAWSVGLPGANVLTF. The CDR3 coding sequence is TGTGCCTGGAGTGTAGGACTCCCTGGGGCCAACGTCCTGACTTTC. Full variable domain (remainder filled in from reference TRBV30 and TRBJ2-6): SQTIHQWPATLVQPVGSPLSLECTVEGTSNPNLYWYRQAAGRGLQLLFYSVGIGQISSEVPQNLSASRPQDRQFILSSKKLLLSDSGFYLCAWSVGLPGANVLTFGAGSRLTVL.